Each of the 19 T cell receptor beta chains below was sequenced from the same sample in a study of T cell responses to AZD1222 COVID-19 vaccine. Repertoires were generated with immunoSEQ multiplex PCR, while TCRdb's copy carries only in-frame clones and drops some. In the table there are under 200,000 clones, 87% of which are singletons. The sequenced sample was peripheral blood, obtained on day 0 of MenACWY control vaccination. The receptors shown here come from an adult in good health.

The table lists this clone with a count of one. This sequence joins TRBV11-2 and TRBJ2-3, with 7 bases aligning to TRBD1. The CDR3 runs to 17 residues. Per germline, CDR1 SGHAT and CDR2 FQNNGV. Trimming at V came to 3 bases and at J to 4 bases, leaving 13 bases not matched to a gene. CDR3 sequence (DNA): TGTGCCAGCAGCTTCCCCCGGGACAGCAAGCAGTCAGATACGCAGTATTTT. Its protein product is CASSFPRDSKQSDTQYF. Full variable domain (remainder filled in from reference TRBV11-2 and TRBJ2-3): EAGVAQSPRYKIIEKRQSVAFWCNPISGHATLYWYQQILGQGPKLLIQFQNNGVVDDSQLPKDRFSAERLKGVDSTLKIQPAKLEDSAVYLCASSFPRDSKQSDTQYFGPGTRLTVL.

Worth noting for this clone: A read error may account for a junction end that differs from germline. This rearrangement joins TRBV4-1 to TRBJ2-3; a possible D gene is TRBD2 (6 bases). CDR3 size: 14 residues. The germline V gene encodes CDR1 MGHRA and CDR2 YSYEKL. The CDR3 region has the DNA TGCGCCAGCAGCCAGCCAACTAGCAAAGATACGCAGTATTTT. It encodes CASSQPTSKDTQYF.

The rearrangement links TRBV5-4 to TRBJ2-3; tentatively, D is TRBD2 (7 bases). The V end lost 4 bases, the J end lost 4 bases, and 19 bases lay between the germline ends. CDR1 is SGHNT and CDR2 is YYREEE in the germline V gene (reference sequence). The CDR3 is made up of 16 amino acids. The CDR3 region is CASSPWGGYLPDTQYF. The CDR3 DNA sequence: TGTGCCAGCAGCCCCTGGGGGGGCTATCTCCCAGATACGCAGTATTTT.

The rearrangement links TRBV30 to TRBJ1-3; D not certain. The V end was cut by 8 bases, the J end by 7 bases, with 9 bases between. The CDR3 extends over 10 amino acids. CDR1 is GTSNPN, CDR2 SVGIG, per germline (reference sequence). The CDR3 is CAGLSNTIYF. The DNA for the CDR3 is TGTGCCGGTCTCAGCAACACCATATATTTT.

The chain uses TRBV5-1 and TRBJ2-4; 8 positions agree with TRBD1. Germline trimming cut 0 bases from V and 4 bases from J; bases unmatched to any gene: 0. Germline V gene data show CDR1 as SGHRS and CDR2 as YFSETQ. The CDR3 totals 14 residues. The CDR3 nucleotides are TGCGCCAGCAGCTTGGGACAGGGGAAAAACATTCAGTACTTC. Its protein product is CASSLGQGKNIQYF.

This clone was recorded once. This rearrangement joins TRBV27 to TRBJ1-3, with TRBD1 matching over 7 bases. Germline V gives CDR1 MNHEY, CDR2 SMNVEV (reference sequence). The CDR3 has 15 amino acids. V gave up 5 bases and J gave up 5 bases; unmatched junction bases: 9. The CDR3 bases are TGTGCCAGCAGTCCCTCGAAGGGGGCTAGAAACACCATATATTTT. Translated, it gives CASSPSKGARNTIYF.

This clone appeared once. J is TRBJ2-2 and V is TRBV9, with a weak D call TRBD2 (6 bases). This CDR3 spans 17 amino acids. Germline CDR1 reads SGDLS; CDR2 reads YYNGEE. Trimming took 4 bases from V and 1 from J, leaving 17 bases between them. CDR3 in amino acids: CASSHPRTNLNTGELFF. The CDR3 nucleotides are TGTGCCAGCAGCCATCCTCGGACTAATCTGAACACCGGGGAGCTGTTTTTT.

This chain links TRBV2 with TRBJ1-4; unclear D gene. CDR3 length equals 12 residues. Trimming removed 3 bases from V and 7 bases from J, with 6 bases in between. In germline, CDR1 is SNHLY, CDR2 FYNNEI. CDR3 DNA sequence: TGTGCCAGCAGTGACAAAGGTGAAAAACTGTTTTTT. The encoded protein is CASSDKGEKLFF.

The chain combines TRBV18 with TRBJ2-5, with 12 bases that match TRBD2. Germline values: CDR1 KGHSH, CDR2 LQKENI. This CDR3 is built from 16 residues. The junction had 4 bases not matched to a gene; V was cut back by 4 bases and J by 1 base. The CDR3 loop is CASSRLAGARQETQYF. DNA for the CDR3: TGTGCCAGCTCACGACTAGCGGGGGCCCGCCAAGAGACCCAGTACTTC.

The chain uses TRBV6-4 and TRBJ1-2; D gene uncertain. The V end was cut by 2 bases, the J end by 2 bases, with 6 bases between. Germline V gene data show CDR1 as MRHNA and CDR2 as SNTAGT. There are 13 residues in the CDR3. The CDR3 DNA sequence: TGTGCCAGCAGTGACGTAATAAACTATGGCTACACCTTC. It codes for CASSDVINYGYTF.

This clone has more than one count but fewer than ten. The chain recombines TRBV9 with TRBJ2-2; 8 nucleotides line up with TRBD1. The germline V gene encodes CDR1 SGDLS and CDR2 YYNGEE. The ends lost 3 bases at V and 4 bases at J; junction bases unmatched: 8. The CDR3 length is 16 residues. CDR3 sequence (DNA): TGTGCCAGCAGCGCCCCATCGACAGGGGCCACCGGGGAGCTGTTTTTT. Encoded protein: CASSAPSTGATGELFF.

The chain recombines TRBV6-5 with TRBJ1-2, with D possibly matching TRBD1 (5 bases). Germline V gene lookup returns CDR1 MNHEY and CDR2 SVGAGI. The CDR3 is 15 amino acids. Trimming left V 6 bases short and J 8 bases short, with 22 bases between. The CDR3 DNA reads TGTGCCAGCAGCAGACCAGGGAATCCCCACTTCGGCTACACCTTC. Protein product: CASSRPGNPHFGYTF.

Comment on this clone: Sequence at one end of the junction differs from germline and may be a read error. The V gene is TRBV13, the J gene TRBJ1-3; D might be TRBD1 (6 bases). This CDR3 comprises 17 residues. The germline CDR1 and CDR2 sequences are PRHDT and FYEKMQ (reference sequence). CDR3 DNA sequence: TGTGCCAGCAGCCTAGGGACACCCACTAGCTCTGGAAACACCATATATTTT. This gives the protein CASSLGTPTSSGNTIYF.

This chain uses TRBV19 with TRBJ2-1; 8 nucleotides line up with TRBD2. This CDR3 is built from 14 residues. CDR1 is LNHDA, CDR2 SQIVND, per germline (reference sequence). The V and J ends lost 10 bases and 8 bases, in that order; junction bases with no gene match: 13. The CDR3 bases are TGTGCCACCACCGGGACTAGTATATTCGATGAGCAGTTCTTC. It is translated as CATTGTSIFDEQFF.

The chain employs TRBV2 and TRBJ2-7; the D is unclear. Germline V gene data show CDR1 as SNHLY and CDR2 as FYNNEI. The CDR3 runs to 14 residues. V lost 2 bases to trimming and J lost 3 bases, with 11 bases between them. The CDR3 loop reads CASSEWWASYEQYF. The CDR3 coding sequence is TGTGCCAGCAGTGAATGGTGGGCTAGCTACGAGCAGTACTTC.

The chain combines TRBV28 with TRBJ1-5, with TRBD1 as a possible D gene (5 bases). V lost 5 bases to trimming and J lost 4 bases, with 12 bases between them. The CDR3 extends over 14 amino acids. CDR1 and CDR2 (germline): MDHEN, SYDVKM. The DNA of the CDR3 is TGTGCCAGCAGTGTCGACAGCGGAAATCAGCCCCAGCATTTT. This codes for CASSVDSGNQPQHF.

V is TRBV30 and J is TRBJ1-4, with D possibly matching TRBD1 (5 bases). CDR1 is GTSNPN, CDR2 SVGIG, per germline (reference sequence). The length of the CDR3 is 14 residues. The ends were cut back, 3 bases at V and 8 bases at J, with 16 bases in the middle. The CDR3 coding sequence is TGTGCCTGGAGCCTAGGGACTTGGGGAGAAAAACTGTTTTTT. It is translated as CAWSLGTWGEKLFF.

The V and J genes are TRBV28 and TRBJ1-5; D gene uncertain. This CDR3 has 13 residues. Germline V gene lookup returns CDR1 MDHEN and CDR2 SYDVKM. The V gene lost 5 bases and the J gene lost 5 bases, with 10 bases spanning the gap. CDR3 residues: CASSPTEYQPQHF. The DNA for the CDR3 is TGTGCCAGCAGTCCTACGGAGTATCAGCCCCAGCATTTT.

The chain is built from TRBV28 and TRBJ2-7; no clear D gene. V was trimmed by 2 bases and J by 0 bases, leaving 8 bases between them. Germline values: CDR1 MDHEN, CDR2 SYDVKM. CDR3 length equals 14 residues. The CDR3 protein is CASSLELTSYEQYF. Here the CDR3 DNA reads TGTGCCAGCAGTTTAGAGCTGACCTCCTACGAGCAGTACTTC. The full variable domain, with the rest looked up from reference TRBV28 and TRBJ2-7, is DVKVTQSSRYLVKRTGEKVFLECVQDMDHENMFWYRQDPGLGLRLIYFSYDVKMKEKGDIPEGYSVSREKKERFSLILESASTNQTSMYLCASSLELTSYEQYFGPGTRLTVT.